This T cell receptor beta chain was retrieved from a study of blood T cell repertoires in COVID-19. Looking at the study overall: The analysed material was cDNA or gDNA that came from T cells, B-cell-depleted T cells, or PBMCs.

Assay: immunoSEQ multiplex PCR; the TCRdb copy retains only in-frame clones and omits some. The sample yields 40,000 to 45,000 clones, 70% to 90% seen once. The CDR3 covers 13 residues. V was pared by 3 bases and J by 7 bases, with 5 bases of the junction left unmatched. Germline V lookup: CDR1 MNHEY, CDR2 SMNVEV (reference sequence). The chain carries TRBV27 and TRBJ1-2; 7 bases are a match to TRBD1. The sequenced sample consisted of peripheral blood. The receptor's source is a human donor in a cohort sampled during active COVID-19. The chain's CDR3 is CASSFTGASGYTF. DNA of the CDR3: TGTGCCAGCAGTTTTACAGGGGCGAGTGGCTACACCTTC.